Following are 11 T cell receptor beta chains from one sample sequenced in a study of T cells after yellow fever vaccination. MiXCR, run by TCRdb on the 5' RACE reads, gives a single entry per CDR3 protein. The sample contains under 150,000 distinct CDR3 sequences, roughly 15% of which appear only once. The sample consisted of CD8+ T cells sorted from PBMCs, taken 5 days after the yellow fever booster vaccination. Receptors originate from a man aged 18 to 30 who received the YFV17D yellow fever vaccine.

The rearrangement joins TRBV21-1 to TRBJ2-7; TRBD1 is taken as the D call from the table, unchecked against the DNA. TRBV21-1 has pseudogene status. This CDR3 is 14 amino acids long. In DNA form, the CDR3 reads TGTGCCAGCAGCAGCCAGGACAGGGCCCGCGAGCAGTACGTC. Residues: CASSSQDRAREQYV.

This clonotype was counted a few times. This chain uses TRBV30 with TRBJ2-7; D might be TRBD2 (6 bases). Germline V gene sequence: CDR1 GTSNPN, CDR2 SVGIG (reference sequence). The CDR3 runs 13 residues. Trimming shortened V by 5 bases and J by 2 bases, and 13 bases separated the two germline ends. The CDR3 bases are TGTGCCTGGCGGGACTCCCAGCCCTACGAGCAGTACTTC. It translates to CAWRDSQPYEQYF.

This chain connects TRBV7-9 to TRBJ1-1; unclear D gene. The CDR3 covers 11 residues. From germline, CDR1 is SEHNR and CDR2 FQNEAQ (reference sequence). Trimming took 5 bases from V and 5 from J, leaving 6 bases between them. CDR3 region: CASSRATEAFF. The CDR3 coding sequence is TGTGCCAGCAGCCGGGCGACTGAAGCTTTCTTT.

This clonotype was detected a few times. The V gene is TRBV4-2, the J gene TRBJ2-3; 10 bases are shared with TRBD2. Germline V gene data show CDR1 as LGHNA and CDR2 as YNFKEQ. The CDR3 has 15 residues. With V trimmed by 5 bases and J by 2 bases, 4 bases remained unmatched. CDR3 bases: TGTGCCAGCAGCTTTAGCGGGGGGAACACAGATACGCAGTATTTT. This sequence encodes CASSFSGGNTDTQYF.

The V gene is TRBV30, the J gene TRBJ2-6; 7 positions match TRBD1. Trimming at V came to 3 bases and at J to 4 bases, leaving 12 bases not matched to a gene. Germline lookup yields CDR1 GTSNPN and CDR2 SVGIG (reference sequence). The CDR3 spans 17 residues. Here the CDR3 DNA reads TGTGCCTGGAGGAGGGGACAGCTATCAGCCGGGGCCAACGTCCTGACTTTC. Translation: CAWRRGQLSAGANVLTF.

This rearrangement joins TRBV11-2 to TRBJ1-1, with a possible D match to TRBD1 (6 bases). Trimming left V 2 bases short and J 12 bases short, with 16 bases between. Germline CDR1 and CDR2: SGHAT and FQNNGV. The CDR3 sequence is 13 residues long. Here the CDR3 reads CASSLLSQGTSFF. Written as DNA, the CDR3 is TGTGCCAGCAGCTTACTGTCGCAGGGGACGTCTTTCTTT.

This clonotype was detected a few times. The chain couples TRBV12-3 or TRBV12-4 to TRBJ2-7, with 7 bases that match TRBD1. V lost 7 bases, J lost 1 base, and 4 bases stayed unmatched. This CDR3 has 13 amino acids. CDR3 coding DNA: TGTGCCAGCACGGACAGGATGTCCTACGAGCAGTACTTC. This codes for CASTDRMSYEQYF.

This clonotype was detected once. The V gene is TRBV27, the J gene TRBJ1-2; 8 nucleotides agree with TRBD1. This CDR3 comprises 11 residues. CDR1 and CDR2 (germline): MNHEY, SMNVEV (reference sequence). V was clipped by 8 bases and J by 8 bases; unmatched bases: 4. Written as DNA, the CDR3 is TGTGCCAGCGGACAGGGTGGCGGCTACACCTTC. Translation gives CASGQGGGYTF.

This clonotype was seen a few times. The rearrangement joins TRBV7-3 to TRBJ2-5, with 7 bases identical to TRBD2. Per the germline V gene, CDR1 is SGHTA and CDR2 is FQGTGA. With 1 base clipped from V and 5 bases from J, the junction kept 1 base outside the gene matches. This CDR3 has 13 residues. The CDR3 protein is CASSLNGRETQYF. CDR3 nucleotide sequence: TGTGCCAGCAGCTTAAACGGGAGGGAGACCCAGTACTTC.

The rearrangement uses TRBV2 and TRBJ1-6, with 7 nucleotides matching TRBD1. CDR1 is SNHLY and CDR2 is FYNNEI in the germline V gene. V gave up 5 bases and J gave up 7 bases; unmatched junction bases: 8. The CDR3 has 15 amino acids. The CDR3, as DNA: TGTGCCAGCAGTCAACAGGGGCCGGGCAATTCACCCCTCCACTTT. As protein: CASSQQGPGNSPLHF. Supplemented by reference TRBV2 and TRBJ1-6, the full variable domain reads EPEVTQTPSHQVTQMGQEVILRCVPISNHLYFYWYRQILGQKVEFLVSFYNNEISEKSEIFDDQFSVERPDGSNFTLKIRSTKLEDSAMYFCASSQQGPGNSPLHFGNGTRLTVT.

The V and J genes are TRBV20-1 and TRBJ2-7; 8 nucleotides match TRBD1. The CDR3 loop spans 14 amino acids. The V gene end was trimmed by 2 bases and the J gene end by 0 bases; junction bases not matched to a gene: 3. Germline-derived CDR1 and CDR2 are DFQATT and SNEGSKA (reference sequence). The CDR3 coding sequence is TGCAGTGCTAGACCGGGACAGGCCTCCTACGAGCAGTACTTC. Protein: CSARPGQASYEQYF.